This T cell receptor beta chain was obtained from a study of blood T cell repertoires in COVID-19. Looking at the study overall: Spain, Italy and the United States supplied samples that represented acute and convalescent COVID-19. T cells, B-cell-depleted T cells, or PBMCs supplied cDNA or gDNA.

Original analysis: Cell counts per sample came from amplifying reference gene primers. Sequencing was performed with immunoSEQ multiplex PCR; in TCRdb, only in-frame clones are kept and a portion is missing. V and J calls and clone size are as listed in that table; D and trimming were resolved from the DNA. The sample gives more than 95,000 clones, more than 75% of which show up once; approximately 8% is in the top ten. Germline CDR1 and CDR2: SGHNT and YYREEE (reference sequence). The V and J ends lost 4 bases and 0 bases respectively, with 14 bases between them. CDR3 length: 16 residues. Sequencing input: peripheral blood. The J gene is TRBJ2-1, the V gene TRBV5-4; D is ambiguous. The receptor was isolated from a man in his forties or fifties with acute or convalescent COVID-19. The CDR3, as DNA: TGTGCCAGCAGCCCCTGGGCTCAGAGCTCCTACAATGAGCAGTTCTTC. Amino acids: CASSPWAQSSYNEQFF.